Listed here are 14 T cell receptor beta chains from one sample, sequenced in a study of T cell clones after liver transplantation. Assay: immunoSEQ multiplex PCR; the TCRdb copy retains only in-frame clones and omits some. The sample lists around 120,000 clones; approximately 90% were seen once. Sequences were derived from CD4+ T cells from blood, sampled 12 months after liver transplant. The receptors shown here come from a human patient who received a liver transplant. The graft donor may be the source of some T cells.

This clone came up a few times. V usage is TRBV7-9 and J usage is TRBJ2-3, with 10 bases lining up with TRBD2. Unmatched junction bases numbered 9, after V lost 0 bases and J lost 6 bases. Germline V CDR1 and CDR2: SEHNR, FQNEAQ (reference sequence). The CDR3 length is 17 residues. CDR3 in DNA: TGTGCCAGCAGCTTAGCTCCGGTGGGACTAGCGTCGGATACGCAGTATTTT. Protein sequence: CASSLAPVGLASDTQYF.

The CDR3 spells CASSSTGLGEQFF. CDR3 coding DNA: TGTGCCAGCAGTTCCACAGGGCTGGGTGAGCAGTTCTTC. The chain employs TRBV28 and TRBJ2-1, with D maybe TRBD1 (6 bases). CDR3 length equals 13 residues. In germline, CDR1 is MDHEN, CDR2 SYDVKM. Between the trimmed V and J ends, which lost 4 bases and 9 bases, there was a span of 13 bases.

This chain uses TRBV11-3 with TRBJ2-1, with 7 bases fitting TRBD1. The CDR3 has 16 residues. Germline values: CDR1 SGHNT, CDR2 YENEEA. Losses at the gene ends were 4 bases for V and 4 bases for J; bases not matched to a gene: 10. CDR3 sequence: CASSSGRDRFYNEQFF. DNA of the CDR3: TGTGCCAGCAGCTCCGGCCGGGACAGATTTTACAATGAGCAGTTCTTC. Complete variable domain (other parts from reference TRBV11-3 and TRBJ2-1): EAGVVQSPRYKIIEKKQPVAFWCNPISGHNTLYWYLQNLGQGPELLIRYENEEAVDDSQLPKDRFSAERLKGVDSTLKIQPAELGDSAVYLCASSSGRDRFYNEQFFGPGTRLTVL.

This chain links TRBV12-5 with TRBJ2-6; a possible D gene is TRBD1 (5 bases). V was shortened by 7 bases and J by 0 bases, with 7 bases between the two germline ends. This CDR3 is built from 14 residues. The germline CDR1 and CDR2 sequences are LGHNT and FRNRAP. The CDR3 DNA sequence: TGTGCTAGTGCCGACAGCTCTGGGGCCAACGTCCTGACTTTC. As protein: CASADSSGANVLTF.

The chain uses TRBV19 and TRBJ2-7; 7 bases agree with TRBD2. This CDR3 has 17 residues. The germline V gene encodes CDR1 LNHDA and CDR2 SQIVND (reference sequence). The V segment lost 8 bases and the J segment 0 bases; nucleotides outside the gene matches: 16. The CDR3: CASRTSASPGLSYEQYF. The CDR3 DNA is TGTGCCAGTCGAACTAGCGCAAGCCCAGGGCTCTCCTACGAGCAGTACTTC.

The chain carries TRBV6-1 and TRBJ2-5, with D perhaps matching TRBD1 (6 bases). Germline CDR1 is MNHNS and CDR2 is SASEGT. The CDR3 runs to 12 residues. V was pared by 8 bases and J by 4 bases, with 11 bases between. CDR3 protein: CASRQGRETQYF. The CDR3 bases are TGTGCCAGCCGGCAGGGGAGAGAGACCCAGTACTTC.

CDR3 coding DNA: TGTGCCAGCAGTTACGCTAGCGGGAGGAATGGTGAGCAGTTCTTC. Protein: CASSYASGRNGEQFF. V is TRBV6-6 and J is TRBJ2-1, with 11 bases matching TRBD2. V trimming: 2 bases; J trimming: 9 bases; junction bases outside the gene matches: 6. Germline lookup yields CDR1 MNHNY and CDR2 SVGAGI (reference sequence). CDR3 length equals 15 residues.

The V call is TRBV6-5, the J call TRBJ1-5; no firm D call. CDR3 length: 14 residues. V shed 8 bases and J shed 7 bases, with 18 bases lying between them. Germline V gives CDR1 MNHEY, CDR2 SVGAGI. The DNA for the CDR3 is TGTGCCAGCTCCTATAGCCTCGGGGTCCAGCCCCAGCATTTT. It encodes CASSYSLGVQPQHF.

The chain has TRBV11-2 and TRBJ2-7; TRBD1 matches at 7 bases. Germline CDR1 and CDR2: SGHAT and FQNNGV. CDR3 size: 15 residues. V dropped 0 bases and J dropped 4; count of bases not matched to a gene: 6. This CDR3 is CASSLETGSSYEQYF. CDR3 bases: TGTGCCAGCAGCTTAGAGACAGGGTCCTCGTACGAGCAGTACTTC.

The chain joins TRBV4-2 to TRBJ2-7; 9 bases align to TRBD2. The V and J ends lost 4 bases and 6 bases, in that order; junction bases with no gene match: 13. The CDR3 contains 16 residues. Germline V gives CDR1 LGHNA, CDR2 YNFKEQ. CDR3 sequence reads: CASSLGGVAGAGEQYF. The CDR3 nucleotides are TGTGCCAGCAGCCTCGGGGGAGTAGCGGGAGCGGGCGAGCAGTACTTC.

The genes are TRBV5-1 and TRBJ2-7; a possible D gene is TRBD2 (5 bases). This CDR3 is 13 amino acids long. V lost 3 bases to trimming and J lost 4 bases, with 11 bases between them. Germline V gives CDR1 SGHRS, CDR2 YFSETQ. The CDR3, as DNA: TGCGCCAGCAGCTCGAGCGGAGTGTACGAGCAGTACTTC. Its protein product is CASSSSGVYEQYF.

Note on this clone: The sample has other DNA sequences that encode this CDR3 too. The chain combines TRBV4-2 with TRBJ1-5; D remains unclear. Germline CDR1 is LGHNA and CDR2 is YNFKEQ. Trimming shortened V by 1 base and J by 1 base, and 5 bases separated the two germline ends. The length of the CDR3 is 14 residues. The CDR3 DNA is TGTGCCAGCAGCCAAGGCCTGAGCAATCAGCCCCAGCATTTT. Protein: CASSQGLSNQPQHF.

The chain links TRBV28 to TRBJ1-2, with D tentatively TRBD1 (6 bases). Germline loops: CDR1 MDHEN, CDR2 SYDVKM. This CDR3 contains 12 residues. V was pared by 8 bases and J by 2 bases, with 9 bases between. The DNA for the CDR3 is TGTGCCAGCTGGGACATGAACTATGGCTACACCTTC. It specifies CASWDMNYGYTF.

This chain links TRBV7-2 with TRBJ1-2; a possible D gene is TRBD1 (5 bases). The CDR3 runs to 15 residues. The V gene lost 4 bases and the J gene lost 5 bases, with 17 bases spanning the gap. The germline V gene has CDR1 SGHTA and CDR2 FQGNSA. The CDR3 spells CASSSSIGTAYGYTF. CDR3 DNA: TGTGCCAGCAGCTCATCTATCGGGACTGCTTATGGCTACACCTTC.